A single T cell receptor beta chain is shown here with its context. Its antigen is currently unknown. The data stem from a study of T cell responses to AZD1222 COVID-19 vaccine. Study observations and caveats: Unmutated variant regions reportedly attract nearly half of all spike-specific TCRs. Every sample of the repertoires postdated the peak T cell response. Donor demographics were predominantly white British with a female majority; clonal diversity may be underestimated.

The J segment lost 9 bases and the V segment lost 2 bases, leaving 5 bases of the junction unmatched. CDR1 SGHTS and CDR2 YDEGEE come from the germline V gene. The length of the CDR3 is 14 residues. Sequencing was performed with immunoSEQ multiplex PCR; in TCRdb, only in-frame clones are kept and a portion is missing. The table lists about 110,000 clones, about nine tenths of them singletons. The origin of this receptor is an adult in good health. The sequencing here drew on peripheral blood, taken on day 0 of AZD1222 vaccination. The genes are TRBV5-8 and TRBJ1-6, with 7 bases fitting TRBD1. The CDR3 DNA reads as TGTGCCAGCAGCTTTAGTCACAGGGGTTCACCCCTCCACTTT. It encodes CASSFSHRGSPLHF. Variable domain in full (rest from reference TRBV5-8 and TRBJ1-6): EAGVTQSPTHLIKTRGQQATLRCSPISGHTSVYWYQQALGLGLQFLLWYDEGEERNRGNFPPRFSGRQFPNYSSELNVNALELEDSALYLCASSFSHRGSPLHFGNGTRLTVT.